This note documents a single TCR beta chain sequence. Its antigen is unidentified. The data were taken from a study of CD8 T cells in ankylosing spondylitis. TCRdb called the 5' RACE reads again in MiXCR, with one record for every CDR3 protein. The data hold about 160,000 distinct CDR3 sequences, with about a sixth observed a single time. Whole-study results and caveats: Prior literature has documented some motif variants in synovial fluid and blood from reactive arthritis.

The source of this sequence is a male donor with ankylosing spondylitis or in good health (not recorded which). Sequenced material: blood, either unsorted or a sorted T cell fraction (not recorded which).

CDR3 amino acids: CASSRYRLGGNTEAFF. CDR3 bases: TGCGCCAGCAGCAGATACCGGTTGGGGGGGAACACTGAAGCTTTCTTT. The chain recombines TRBV5-1 with TRBJ1-1; D possibly corresponds to TRBD1 (5 bases). Trimming removed 4 bases from V and 1 base from J, with 17 bases in between. Germline V gene sequence: CDR1 SGHRS, CDR2 YFSETQ. The CDR3 length is 16 residues. Complete variable domain (other parts from reference TRBV5-1 and TRBJ1-1): KAGVTQTPRYLIKTRGQQVTLSCSPISGHRSVSWYQQTPGQGLQFLFEYFSETQRNKGNFPGRFSGRQFSNSRSEMNVSTLELGDSALYLCASSRYRLGGNTEAFFGQGTRLTVV.